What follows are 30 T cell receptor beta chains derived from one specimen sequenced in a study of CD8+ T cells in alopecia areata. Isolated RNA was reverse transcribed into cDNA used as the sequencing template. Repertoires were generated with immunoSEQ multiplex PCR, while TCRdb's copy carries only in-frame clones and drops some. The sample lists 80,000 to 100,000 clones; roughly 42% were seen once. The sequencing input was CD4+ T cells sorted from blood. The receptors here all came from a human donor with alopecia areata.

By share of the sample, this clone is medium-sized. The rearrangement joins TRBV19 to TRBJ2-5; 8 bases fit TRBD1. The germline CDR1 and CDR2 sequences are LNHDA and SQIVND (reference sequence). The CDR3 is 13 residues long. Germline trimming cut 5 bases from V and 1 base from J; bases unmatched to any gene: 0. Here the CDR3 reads CASSGTGQETQYF. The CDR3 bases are TGTGCCAGTAGTGGGACAGGCCAAGAGACCCAGTACTTC.

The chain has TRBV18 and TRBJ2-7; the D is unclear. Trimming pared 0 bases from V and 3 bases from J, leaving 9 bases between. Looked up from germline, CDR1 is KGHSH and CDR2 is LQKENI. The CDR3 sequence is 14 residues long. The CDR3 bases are TGTGCCAGCTCACCACCGGCAACCCGCTACGAGCAGTACTTC. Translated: CASSPPATRYEQYF.

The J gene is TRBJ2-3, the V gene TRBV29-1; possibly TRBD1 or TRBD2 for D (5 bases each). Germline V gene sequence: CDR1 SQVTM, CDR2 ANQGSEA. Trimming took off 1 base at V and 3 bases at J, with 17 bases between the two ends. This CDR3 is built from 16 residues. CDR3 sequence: CSVEGLRGKETDTQYF. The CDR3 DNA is TGCAGCGTTGAAGGACTGAGGGGCAAGGAGACAGATACGCAGTATTTT.

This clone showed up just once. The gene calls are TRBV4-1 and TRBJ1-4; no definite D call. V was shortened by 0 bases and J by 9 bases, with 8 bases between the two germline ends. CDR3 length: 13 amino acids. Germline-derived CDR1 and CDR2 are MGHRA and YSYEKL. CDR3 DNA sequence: TGCGCCAGCAGCCAAGATGGTGTGCAAAAACTGTTTTTT. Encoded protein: CASSQDGVQKLFF.

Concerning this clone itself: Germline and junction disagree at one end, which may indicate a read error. CDR3 in amino acids: CSVEIMDREVPF. The CDR3 DNA is TGCAGCGTTGAAATTATGGACAGGGAGGTCCCCTTT. This chain uses TRBV29-1 with TRBJ1-1, with 8 bases lining up with TRBD1. This CDR3 spans 12 amino acids. Germline loops: CDR1 SQVTM, CDR2 ANQGSEA. The full variable domain, in which reference TRBV29-1 and TRBJ1-1 provide the parts outside the CDR3, is SAVISQKPSRDICQRGTSLTIQCQVDSQVTMMFWYRQQPGQSLTLIATANQGSEATYESGFVIDKFPISRPNLTFSTLTVSNMSPEDSSIYLCSVEIMDREVPFGQGTRLTVV.

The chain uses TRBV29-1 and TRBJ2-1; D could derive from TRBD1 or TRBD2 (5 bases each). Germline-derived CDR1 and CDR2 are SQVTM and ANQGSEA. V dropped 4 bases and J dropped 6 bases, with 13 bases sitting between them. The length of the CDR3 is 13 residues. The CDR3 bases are TGCAGCGTTGGGGGGTTGGGCCGCAATGAGCAGTTCTTC. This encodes CSVGGLGRNEQFF.

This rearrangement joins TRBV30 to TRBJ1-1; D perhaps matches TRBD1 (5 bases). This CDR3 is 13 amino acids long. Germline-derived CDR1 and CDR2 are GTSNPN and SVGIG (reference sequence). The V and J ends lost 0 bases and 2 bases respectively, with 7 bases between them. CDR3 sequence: CAWSVTANTEAFF. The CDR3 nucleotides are TGTGCCTGGAGTGTGACAGCCAACACTGAAGCTTTCTTT.

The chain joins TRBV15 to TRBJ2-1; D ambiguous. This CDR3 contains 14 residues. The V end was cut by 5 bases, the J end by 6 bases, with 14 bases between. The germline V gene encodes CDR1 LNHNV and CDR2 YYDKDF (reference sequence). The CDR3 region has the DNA TGTGCCACCAGCGCCCGCTACCCCCCCAATGAGCAGTTCTTC. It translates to CATSARYPPNEQFF. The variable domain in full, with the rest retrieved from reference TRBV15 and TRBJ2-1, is DAMVIQNPRYQVTQFGKPVTLSCSQTLNHNVMYWYQQKSSQAPKLLFHYYDKDFNNEADTPDNFQSRRPNTSFCFLDIRSPGLGDTAMYLCATSARYPPNEQFFGPGTRLTVL.

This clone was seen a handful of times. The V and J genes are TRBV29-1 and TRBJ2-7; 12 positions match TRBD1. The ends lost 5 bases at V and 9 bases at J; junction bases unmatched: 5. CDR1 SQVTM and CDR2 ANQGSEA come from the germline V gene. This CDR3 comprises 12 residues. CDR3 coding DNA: TGCAGCGTTAGGGACAGGGGGCTGGGGCAGTACTTC. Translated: CSVRDRGLGQYF.

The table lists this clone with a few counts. The CDR3 is CASSGDYIGYEQFF. For the CDR3, the DNA is TGTGCCAGCAGTGGTGACTATATAGGCTATGAGCAGTTCTTC. V gene TRBV2 combines with J gene TRBJ2-1; tentatively, D is TRBD2 (5 bases). Germline CDR1 is SNHLY and CDR2 is FYNNEI. The V and J ends lost 4 bases and 8 bases respectively, with 15 bases between them. The CDR3 has 14 residues.

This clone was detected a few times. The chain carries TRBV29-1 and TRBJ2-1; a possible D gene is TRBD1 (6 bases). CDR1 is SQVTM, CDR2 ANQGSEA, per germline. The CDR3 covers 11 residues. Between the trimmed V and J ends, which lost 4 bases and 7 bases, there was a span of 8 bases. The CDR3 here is CSVADRNEQFF. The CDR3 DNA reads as TGCAGCGTTGCTGACAGGAATGAGCAGTTCTTC.

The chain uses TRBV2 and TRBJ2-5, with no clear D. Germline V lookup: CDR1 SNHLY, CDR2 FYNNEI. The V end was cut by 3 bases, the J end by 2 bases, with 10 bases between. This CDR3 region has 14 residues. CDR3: CASSDGLGQETQYF. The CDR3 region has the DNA TGTGCCAGCAGTGATGGGTTGGGGCAAGAGACCCAGTACTTC.

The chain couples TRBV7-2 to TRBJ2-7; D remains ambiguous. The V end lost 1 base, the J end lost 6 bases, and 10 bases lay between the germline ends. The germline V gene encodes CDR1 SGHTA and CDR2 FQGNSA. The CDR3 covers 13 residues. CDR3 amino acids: CASSLEASREQYF. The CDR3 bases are TGTGCCAGCAGCTTAGAGGCCAGCCGCGAGCAGTACTTC. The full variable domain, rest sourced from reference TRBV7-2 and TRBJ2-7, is GAGVSQSPSNKVTEKGKDVELRCDPISGHTALYWYRQSLGQGLEFLIYFQGNSAPDKSGLPSDRFSAERTGGSVSTLTIQRTQQEDSAVYLCASSLEASREQYFGPGTRLTVT.

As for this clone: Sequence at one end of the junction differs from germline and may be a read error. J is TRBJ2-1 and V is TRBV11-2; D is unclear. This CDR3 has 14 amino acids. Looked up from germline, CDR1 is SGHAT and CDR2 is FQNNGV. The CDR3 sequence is CASGLGRGYNEQFF. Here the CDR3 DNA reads TGTGCCAGCGGCTTAGGGCGAGGCTACAATGAGCAGTTCTTC.

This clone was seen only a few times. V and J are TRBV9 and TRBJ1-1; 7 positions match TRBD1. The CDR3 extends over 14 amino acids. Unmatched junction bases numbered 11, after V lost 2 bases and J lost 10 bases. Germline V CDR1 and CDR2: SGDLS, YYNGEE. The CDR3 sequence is CASSVQPDRDRAFF. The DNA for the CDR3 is TGTGCCAGCAGCGTTCAACCCGACAGGGACCGAGCTTTCTTT.

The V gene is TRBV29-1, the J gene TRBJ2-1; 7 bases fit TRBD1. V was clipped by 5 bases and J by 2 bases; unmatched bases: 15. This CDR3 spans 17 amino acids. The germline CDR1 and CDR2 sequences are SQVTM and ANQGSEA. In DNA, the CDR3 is TGCAGCGTTACTCCTACCTACAGGGGAGTCGCCTACAATGAGCAGTTCTTC. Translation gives CSVTPTYRGVAYNEQFF.

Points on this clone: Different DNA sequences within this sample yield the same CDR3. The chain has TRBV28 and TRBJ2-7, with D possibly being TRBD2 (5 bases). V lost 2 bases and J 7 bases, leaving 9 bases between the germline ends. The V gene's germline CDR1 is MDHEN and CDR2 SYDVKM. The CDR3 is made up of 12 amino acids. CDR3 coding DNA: TGTGCCAGCAGTTTAACGGGAACAGAGCAGTACTTC. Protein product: CASSLTGTEQYF.

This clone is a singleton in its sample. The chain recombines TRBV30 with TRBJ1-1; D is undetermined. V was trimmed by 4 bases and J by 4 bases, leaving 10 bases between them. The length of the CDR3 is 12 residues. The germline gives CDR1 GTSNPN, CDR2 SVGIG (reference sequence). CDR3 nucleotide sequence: TGTGCCTGGAAATTCGGTTTCACTGAAGCTTTCTTT. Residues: CAWKFGFTEAFF.

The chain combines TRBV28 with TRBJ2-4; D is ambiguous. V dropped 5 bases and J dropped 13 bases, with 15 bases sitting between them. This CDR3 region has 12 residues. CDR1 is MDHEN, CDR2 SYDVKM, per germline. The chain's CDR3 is CASSPPERSQYF. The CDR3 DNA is TGTGCCAGCAGTCCTCCGGAGAGATCCCAGTACTTC.

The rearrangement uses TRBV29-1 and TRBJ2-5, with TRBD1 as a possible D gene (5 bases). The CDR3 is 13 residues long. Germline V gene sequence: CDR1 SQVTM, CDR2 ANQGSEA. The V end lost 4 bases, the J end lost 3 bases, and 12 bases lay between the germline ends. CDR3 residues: CSVAVTAEETQYF. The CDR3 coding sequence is TGCAGCGTTGCTGTGACAGCAGAAGAGACCCAGTACTTC. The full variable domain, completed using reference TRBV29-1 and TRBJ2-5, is SAVISQKPSRDICQRGTSLTIQCQVDSQVTMMFWYRQQPGQSLTLIATANQGSEATYESGFVIDKFPISRPNLTFSTLTVSNMSPEDSSIYLCSVAVTAEETQYFGPGTRLLVL.

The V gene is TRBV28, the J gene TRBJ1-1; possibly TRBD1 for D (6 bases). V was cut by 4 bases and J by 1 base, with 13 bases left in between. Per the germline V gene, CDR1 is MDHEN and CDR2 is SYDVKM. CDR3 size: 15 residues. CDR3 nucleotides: TGTGCCAGCAGTTCCTCGGGAGGGGGGAACACTGAAGCTTTCTTT. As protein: CASSSSGGGNTEAFF.

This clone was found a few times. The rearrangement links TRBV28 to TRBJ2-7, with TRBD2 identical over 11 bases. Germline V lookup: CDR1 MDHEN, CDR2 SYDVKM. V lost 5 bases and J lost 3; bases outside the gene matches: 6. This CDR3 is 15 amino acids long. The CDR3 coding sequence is TGTGCCAGCAGTCTTAGCGGGGGGGGCTTCTACGAGCAGTACTTC. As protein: CASSLSGGGFYEQYF.

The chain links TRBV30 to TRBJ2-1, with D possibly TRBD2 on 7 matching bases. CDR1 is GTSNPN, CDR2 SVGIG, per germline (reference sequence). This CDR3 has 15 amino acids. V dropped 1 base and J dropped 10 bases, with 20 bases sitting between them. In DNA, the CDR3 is TGTGCCTGGAGTGGCCCTACCCGGGGGGCCGGAGAGCAGTTCTTC. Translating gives CAWSGPTRGAGEQFF. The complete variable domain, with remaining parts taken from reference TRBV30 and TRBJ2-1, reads SQTIHQWPATLVQPVGSPLSLECTVEGTSNPNLYWYRQAAGRGLQLLFYSVGIGQISSEVPQNLSASRPQDRQFILSSKKLLLSDSGFYLCAWSGPTRGAGEQFFGPGTRLTVL.

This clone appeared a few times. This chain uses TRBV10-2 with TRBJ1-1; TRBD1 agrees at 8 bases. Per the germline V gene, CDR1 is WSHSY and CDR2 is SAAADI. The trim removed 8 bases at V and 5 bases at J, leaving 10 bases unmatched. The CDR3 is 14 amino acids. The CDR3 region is CASSLQGAWTEAFF. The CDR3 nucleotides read TGCGCCAGCTCACTTCAGGGGGCTTGGACTGAAGCTTTCTTT.

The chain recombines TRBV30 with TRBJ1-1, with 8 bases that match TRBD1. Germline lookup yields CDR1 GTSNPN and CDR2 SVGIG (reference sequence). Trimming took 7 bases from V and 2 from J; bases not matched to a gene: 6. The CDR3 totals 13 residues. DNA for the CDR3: TGTGCCTTGCGCAGGGGGCCCAACACTGAAGCTTTCTTT. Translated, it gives CALRRGPNTEAFF.

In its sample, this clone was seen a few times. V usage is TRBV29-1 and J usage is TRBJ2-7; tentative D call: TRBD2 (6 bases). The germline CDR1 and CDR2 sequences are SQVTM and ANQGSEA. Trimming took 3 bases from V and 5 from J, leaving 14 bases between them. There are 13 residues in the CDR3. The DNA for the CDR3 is TGCAGCGTTGATACCCCGGGACTCCACGAGCAGTACTTC. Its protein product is CSVDTPGLHEQYF.

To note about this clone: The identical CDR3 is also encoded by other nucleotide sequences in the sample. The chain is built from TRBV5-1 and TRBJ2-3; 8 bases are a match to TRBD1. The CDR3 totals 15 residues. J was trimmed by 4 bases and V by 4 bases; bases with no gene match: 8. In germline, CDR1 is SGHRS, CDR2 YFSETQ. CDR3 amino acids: CASSLGQAGADTQYF. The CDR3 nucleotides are TGCGCCAGCAGCCTGGGACAGGCTGGGGCAGATACGCAGTATTTT.

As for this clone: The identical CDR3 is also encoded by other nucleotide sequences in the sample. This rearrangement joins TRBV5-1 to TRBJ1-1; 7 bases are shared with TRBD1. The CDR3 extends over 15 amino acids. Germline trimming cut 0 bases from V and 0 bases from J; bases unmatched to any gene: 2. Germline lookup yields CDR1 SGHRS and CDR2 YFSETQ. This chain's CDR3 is CASSLGGQMNTEAFF. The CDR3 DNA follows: TGCGCCAGCAGCTTGGGGGGACAGATGAACACTGAAGCTTTCTTT.

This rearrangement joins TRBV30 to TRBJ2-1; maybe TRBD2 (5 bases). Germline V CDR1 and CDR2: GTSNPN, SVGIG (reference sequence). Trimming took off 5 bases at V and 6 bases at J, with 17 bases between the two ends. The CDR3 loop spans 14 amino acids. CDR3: CAWGLLRATNEQFF. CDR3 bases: TGTGCCTGGGGGCTCCTGCGGGCAACCAATGAGCAGTTCTTC.

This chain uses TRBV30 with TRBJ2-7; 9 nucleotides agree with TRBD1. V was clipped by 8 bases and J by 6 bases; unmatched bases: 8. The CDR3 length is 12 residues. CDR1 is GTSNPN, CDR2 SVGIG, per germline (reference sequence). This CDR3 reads CAGSGTGIEQYF. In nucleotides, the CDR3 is TGTGCCGGCTCCGGGACAGGGATCGAGCAGTACTTC.